This TCR beta chain was sequenced for a study of blood T cell repertoires in COVID-19. Study context: There were acute and convalescent COVID-19 samples, and they came from the United States, Italy and Spain. Nucleic acid was either cDNA or gDNA, and it came from T cells, B-cell-depleted T cells, or PBMCs.

In the source study's methods: Estimates of nucleated cell counts were drawn from the amplification of reference gene primers. Using immunoSEQ multiplex PCR, the repertoire was profiled, and TCRdb retains in-frame clones only, with some absent. From that table come the V and J calls and clone size; the DNA was used to work out D and trimming. The sample comprises over 600,000 clones, 90% of which are singletons, and over 0.2% rests with the top ten. V gave up 4 bases and J gave up 4 bases, with 8 bases separating them. Per the germline V gene, CDR1 is SQVTM and CDR2 is ANQGSEA. The CDR3 runs to 12 residues.

Sequencing was performed on peripheral blood. The TCR was taken from a woman aged 18-30 years with acute or convalescent COVID-19. The V call is TRBV29-1, the J call TRBJ1-5; D might be TRBD1 (6 bases). DNA for the CDR3: TGCAGCGTTGGAACAGGGAATCAGCCCCAGCATTTT. Translated: CSVGTGNQPQHF.